This TCR beta chain was documented in a study of blood T cell repertoires in COVID-19. Study details: Collection of acute and convalescent COVID-19 samples took place in the United States, Italy and Spain.

Trimming stripped 3 bases from V and 7 bases from J, with 11 bases between. The CDR3 contains 13 residues. Looked up from germline, CDR1 is SGHRS and CDR2 is YFSETQ. Some clones are missing from TCRdb's copy, which holds only in-frame ones; the method was immunoSEQ multiplex PCR. The sample has 180,000 or so clones; roughly 87% are singletons. The sequencing sample was made of PBMCs or T cells enriched from blood (not recorded which). The chain combines TRBV5-1 with TRBJ2-1, with D maybe TRBD1 (5 bases). The receptor was isolated from a human donor with acute COVID-19. The donor label of this sample is uncertain. The CDR3 loop reads CASSWEPGNEQFF. Here the CDR3 DNA reads TGCGCCAGCAGCTGGGAACCAGGGAATGAGCAGTTCTTC. Filled out from reference TRBV5-1 and TRBJ2-1, the complete variable domain reads KAGVTQTPRYLIKTRGQQVTLSCSPISGHRSVSWYQQTPGQGLQFLFEYFSETQRNKGNFPGRFSGRQFSNSRSEMNVSTLELGDSALYLCASSWEPGNEQFFGPGTRLTVL.